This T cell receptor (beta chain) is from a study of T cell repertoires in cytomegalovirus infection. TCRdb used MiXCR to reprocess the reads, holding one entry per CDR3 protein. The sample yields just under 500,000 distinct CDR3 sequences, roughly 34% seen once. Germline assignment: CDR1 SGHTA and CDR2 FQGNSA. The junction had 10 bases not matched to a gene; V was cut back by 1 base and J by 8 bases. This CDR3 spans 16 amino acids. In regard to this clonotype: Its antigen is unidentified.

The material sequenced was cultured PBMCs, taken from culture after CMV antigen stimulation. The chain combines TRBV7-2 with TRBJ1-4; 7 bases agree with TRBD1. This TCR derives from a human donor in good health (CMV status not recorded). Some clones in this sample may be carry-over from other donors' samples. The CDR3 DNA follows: TGTGCCAGCAGCTTAGGGGGGACAGCCCGCGGGGAAAAACTGTTTTTT. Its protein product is CASSLGGTARGEKLFF.